The rows below give T cell receptor beta chains drawn from one sample of a study of identical twins. TCRdb reprocessed the 5' RACE reads with MiXCR, giving one entry per CDR3 protein. The sample consists of about 690,000 distinct CDR3 sequences, 6.1% of them appearing once. Source material: naive T cells sorted from blood. The source of these receptors is a young man in good health. Each CDR3 is given with its conserved first and last residue. A D gene is named only where the DNA matches it firmly. Clone size is not always given. Where it is, it says once, few, many or a class for expanded clones.

clone size: many; J gene: TRBJ2-7; V gene: TRBV29-1; CDR3 length: 13; D gene: TRBD1; CDR3 DNA: TGCAGCGCCACAGGGGATCGGGGTTACGAGCAGTACTTC; CDR3 protein: CSATGDRGYEQYF
clone size: few; J gene: TRBJ2-1; V gene: TRBV5-5; CDR3 length: 18; D gene: -; CDR3 DNA: TGTGCCAGCAGCTTGGATCCCTCAGGGCCGGGGGCTTACAATGAGCAGTTCTTC; CDR3 protein: CASSLDPSGPGAYNEQFF
clone size: many; J gene: TRBJ2-7; V gene: TRBV20-1; CDR3 length: 11; D gene: -; CDR3 DNA: TGCAGTCTCCGTCGGGGTTTAGAGCAGTACTTC; CDR3 protein: CSLRRGLEQYF
clone size: many; J gene: TRBJ2-3; V gene: TRBV20-1; CDR3 length: 15; D gene: -; CDR3 DNA: TGCAGTGCGCCCCCCGGGCCGGTAGGCACAGATACGCAGTATTTT; CDR3 protein: CSAPPGPVGTDTQYF
clone size: many; J gene: TRBJ1-2; V gene: TRBV5-1; CDR3 length: 14; D gene: -; CDR3 DNA: TGCGCCAGCAGCTTGGGGCAGGGGAACTATGGCTACACCTTC; CDR3 protein: CASSLGQGNYGYTF
clone size: few; J gene: TRBJ2-7; V gene: TRBV28; CDR3 length: 16; D gene: -; CDR3 DNA: TGTGCCAGCAGTCCTTCGGGGGGGACAGGCGTCTACGAGCAGTACTTC; CDR3 protein: CASSPSGGTGVYEQYF
clone size: -; J gene: TRBJ2-5; V gene: TRBV7-9; CDR3 length: 14; D gene: -; CDR3 DNA: TGTGCCAGCAGCCTGAGGGACCTCCAAGAGACCCAGTACTTC; CDR3 protein: CASSLRDLQETQYF
clone size: few; J gene: TRBJ2-5; V gene: TRBV11-2; CDR3 length: 16; D gene: TRBD2; CDR3 DNA: TGTGCCAGTACCGAAAATAGCGGGAGCGGGGTGGAGACCCAGTACTTC; CDR3 protein: CASTENSGSGVETQYF
clone size: -; J gene: TRBJ1-1; V gene: TRBV5-5; CDR3 length: 14; D gene: TRBD1; CDR3 DNA: TGTGCCAGCAGCTTCCAGGGGGCCGGCACTGAAGCTTTCTTT; CDR3 protein: CASSFQGAGTEAFF
clone size: many; J gene: TRBJ2-1; V gene: TRBV6-1; CDR3 length: 17; D gene: TRBD2; CDR3 DNA: TGTGCCAGCAGCAGGGGGACTAGCGGGAGGGCCTACAATGAGCAGTTCTTC; CDR3 protein: CASSRGTSGRAYNEQFF
clone size: many; J gene: TRBJ2-7; V gene: TRBV10-3; CDR3 length: 14; D gene: TRBD1; CDR3 DNA: TGTGCCATCAGCCCGAATGGACAGGGGTCCGAGCAGTACTTC; CDR3 protein: CAISPNGQGSEQYF
clone size: many; J gene: TRBJ2-7; V gene: TRBV6-6; CDR3 length: 13; D gene: TRBD1; CDR3 DNA: TGTGTAACCATGACAGGGATATTGAGCGAGCAGTACTTC; CDR3 protein: CVTMTGILSEQYF
clone size: few; J gene: TRBJ1-2; V gene: TRBV7-2; CDR3 length: 15; D gene: TRBD1; CDR3 DNA: TGTGCCAGCAGCTTACATGGGACAGTTAACTATGGCTACACCTTC; CDR3 protein: CASSLHGTVNYGYTF
clone size: few; J gene: TRBJ2-5; V gene: TRBV14; CDR3 length: 16; D gene: -; CDR3 DNA: TGTGCCAGCAGCCAAGCGATCGGGACGGCCTCCGAGACCCAGTACTTC; CDR3 protein: CASSQAIGTASETQYF
clone size: few; J gene: TRBJ2-1; V gene: TRBV2; CDR3 length: 13; D gene: -; CDR3 DNA: TGTGCCAGCAAATTCGGCGGAGACAATGAGCAGTTCTTC; CDR3 protein: CASKFGGDNEQFF
clone size: many; J gene: TRBJ2-3; V gene: TRBV28; CDR3 length: 17; D gene: TRBD2; CDR3 DNA: TGTGCCAGCAGCCAAGGGACTAGCGGAGCTAGCACAGATACGCAGTATTTT; CDR3 protein: CASSQGTSGASTDTQYF
clone size: many; J gene: TRBJ2-1; V gene: TRBV20-1; CDR3 length: 16; D gene: TRBD2; CDR3 DNA: TGCAGTGCTAGAGGGCAAGCGGGAGTGTCCTACAATGAGCAGTTCTTC; CDR3 protein: CSARGQAGVSYNEQFF
clone size: few; J gene: TRBJ2-1; V gene: TRBV5-6; CDR3 length: 17; D gene: -; CDR3 DNA: TGTGCCAGCAGCGGGGAGGTTCTATTTCTCGGTGGCGATGAGCAGTTCTTC; CDR3 protein: CASSGEVLFLGGDEQFF
clone size: many; J gene: TRBJ2-1; V gene: TRBV24-1; CDR3 length: 13; D gene: -; CDR3 DNA: TGTGCCACCAGTGATTTGAGGTCGGATGAGCAGTTCTTC; CDR3 protein: CATSDLRSDEQFF
clone size: few; J gene: TRBJ2-2; V gene: TRBV6-1; CDR3 length: 16; D gene: TRBD2; CDR3 DNA: TGTGCCAGCAGCCACTTAGCGGGAGAGCTAGGCGGGGAGCTGTTTTTT; CDR3 protein: CASSHLAGELGGELFF
clone size: many; J gene: TRBJ1-6; V gene: TRBV7-6; CDR3 length: 14; D gene: TRBD1; CDR3 DNA: TGTGCCAGCAGCTTAGGGACAGGGCCATCACCCCTCCACTTT; CDR3 protein: CASSLGTGPSPLHF
clone size: many; J gene: TRBJ2-7; V gene: TRBV7-9; CDR3 length: 13; D gene: -; CDR3 DNA: TGTGCCAGCAGCTTAGAGGCAGTCAACGAGCAGTACTTC; CDR3 protein: CASSLEAVNEQYF
clone size: -; J gene: TRBJ2-3; V gene: TRBV20-1; CDR3 length: 15; D gene: -; CDR3 DNA: TGCAGTGCTAGAGACCCCACGGAAAGCACAGATACGCAGTATTTT; CDR3 protein: CSARDPTESTDTQYF
clone size: -; J gene: TRBJ2-5; V gene: TRBV3-1; CDR3 length: 12; D gene: -; CDR3 DNA: TGTGCCAGCAGCCAAGTGGGGGAGACCCAGTGCTTC; CDR3 protein: CASSQVGETQCF
clone size: many; J gene: TRBJ2-7; V gene: TRBV7-9; CDR3 length: 14; D gene: TRBD1; CDR3 DNA: TGTGCCAGCTCACATGACAGGGGCCTTTACGAGCAGTACTTC; CDR3 protein: CASSHDRGLYEQYF
clone size: many; J gene: TRBJ1-5; V gene: TRBV20-1; CDR3 length: 15; D gene: -; CDR3 DNA: TGCAGTGCTAGAGTCGGCCCGGATAGCAATCAGCCCCAGCATTTT; CDR3 protein: CSARVGPDSNQPQHF
clone size: few; J gene: TRBJ2-6; V gene: TRBV12-3/TRBV12-4; CDR3 length: 17; D gene: -; CDR3 DNA: TGTGCCAGCAGTTTAGGACCTCCAGGGGCTGGGGCCAACGTCCTGACTTTC; CDR3 protein: CASSLGPPGAGANVLTF
clone size: -; J gene: TRBJ2-1; V gene: TRBV27; CDR3 length: 15; D gene: TRBD1; CDR3 DNA: TGTGCCAGCAGTTTAATCGGGACAGGGAAAAATGAGCAGTTCTTC; CDR3 protein: CASSLIGTGKNEQFF
clone size: many; J gene: TRBJ2-1; V gene: TRBV12-3/TRBV12-4; CDR3 length: 14; D gene: -; CDR3 DNA: TGTGCCAGCAGTTTGGGTCTAGCGCCGAAAGGTCAGTTCTTC; CDR3 protein: CASSLGLAPKGQFF
clone size: -; J gene: TRBJ2-3; V gene: TRBV20-1; CDR3 length: 13; D gene: -; CDR3 DNA: TGCAGTGGGAAACGGGACCCCACAGATACGCAGTATTTT; CDR3 protein: CSGKRDPTDTQYF
clone size: few; J gene: TRBJ2-6; V gene: TRBV5-1; CDR3 length: 16; D gene: -; CDR3 DNA: TGCGCCAGCAGCCTAACACCTAACTCTGGGGCCAACGTCCTGACTTTC; CDR3 protein: CASSLTPNSGANVLTF
clone size: -; J gene: TRBJ1-1; V gene: TRBV10-3; CDR3 length: 15; D gene: -; CDR3 DNA: TGTGCCATCAGTGAGGGGCTCGACAGGAACACTGAAGCTTTCTTT; CDR3 protein: CAISEGLDRNTEAFF
clone size: many; J gene: TRBJ2-7; V gene: TRBV20-1; CDR3 length: 13; D gene: -; CDR3 DNA: TGCAGTGCAAACAGGGTAGGATCCATCGAGCAGTACTTC; CDR3 protein: CSANRVGSIEQYF
clone size: -; J gene: TRBJ2-1; V gene: TRBV7-8; CDR3 length: 14; D gene: -; CDR3 DNA: TGTGCCAGCAGCTCGCGATCGATTGGCAATGAGCAGTTCTTC; CDR3 protein: CASSSRSIGNEQFF
clone size: many; J gene: TRBJ2-7; V gene: TRBV20-1; CDR3 length: 14; D gene: TRBD2; CDR3 DNA: TGCAGTGCTTACCTAGCGGGTGGCTCCTACGAGCAGTACTTC; CDR3 protein: CSAYLAGGSYEQYF
clone size: many; J gene: TRBJ1-2; V gene: TRBV5-1; CDR3 length: 11; D gene: -; CDR3 DNA: TGCGCCAGCAGGGCGGACGCTGGACTCACCTTC; CDR3 protein: CASRADAGLTF
clone size: -; J gene: TRBJ2-2; V gene: TRBV14; CDR3 length: 16; D gene: TRBD1; CDR3 DNA: TGTGCCAGCAGCCACAGGACAGGGGGGAACACCGGGGAGCTGTTTTTT; CDR3 protein: CASSHRTGGNTGELFF
clone size: many; J gene: TRBJ2-5; V gene: TRBV29-1; CDR3 length: 12; D gene: -; CDR3 DNA: TGCAGCGTGAGGGAGTCGGGGGAGACCCAGTACTTC; CDR3 protein: CSVRESGETQYF
clone size: -; J gene: TRBJ2-7; V gene: TRBV30; CDR3 length: 15; D gene: TRBD1; CDR3 DNA: TGTGCCTGGAGTGCCCCAGACAGGGGTCTATACGAGCAGTACTTC; CDR3 protein: CAWSAPDRGLYEQYF
clone size: -; J gene: TRBJ2-2; V gene: TRBV14; CDR3 length: 15; D gene: -; CDR3 DNA: TGTGCCAGCAGCCAAAGCGCGGGAAACACCGGGGAGCTGTTTTTT; CDR3 protein: CASSQSAGNTGELFF
clone size: many; J gene: TRBJ2-4; V gene: TRBV20-1; CDR3 length: 16; D gene: -; CDR3 DNA: TGCAGTGCTAGAGATTTTGGGCTAGGAGATTCAAACATTCAGTACTTC; CDR3 protein: CSARDFGLGDSNIQYF
clone size: few; J gene: TRBJ2-1; V gene: TRBV11-2; CDR3 length: 14; D gene: -; CDR3 DNA: TGTGCCAGCAGCTTAGATGGCAACCAACGTGAGCAGTTCTTC; CDR3 protein: CASSLDGNQREQFF
clone size: many; J gene: TRBJ2-5; V gene: TRBV24-1; CDR3 length: 16; D gene: TRBD1; CDR3 DNA: TGTGCCACCAGTGATCGGACAGGGGGCGCGGGATGGACCCAGTACTTC; CDR3 protein: CATSDRTGGAGWTQYF
clone size: many; J gene: TRBJ1-5; V gene: TRBV5-1; CDR3 length: 15; D gene: TRBD1; CDR3 DNA: TGCGCCAGCAGCTTGGGGGGGGACAGGGCTCAGCCCCAGCATTTT; CDR3 protein: CASSLGGDRAQPQHF
clone size: few; J gene: TRBJ2-5; V gene: TRBV12-3/TRBV12-4; CDR3 length: 16; D gene: -; CDR3 DNA: TGTGCCAGCAGTCCGTCGTTAGACCCAGATGGCTGGGGCCAGTACTTC; CDR3 protein: CASSPSLDPDGWGQYF
clone size: few; J gene: TRBJ2-3; V gene: TRBV7-3; CDR3 length: 16; D gene: TRBD1; CDR3 DNA: TGTGCCAGCAGCCCCACAGGGGGAGTGGGCACAGATACGCAGTATTTT; CDR3 protein: CASSPTGGVGTDTQYF
clone size: many; J gene: TRBJ1-5; V gene: TRBV7-7; CDR3 length: 16; D gene: -; CDR3 DNA: TGTGCCAGCAGCTATCACGAGGGGAGTTGCAATCAGCCCCAGCATTTT; CDR3 protein: CASSYHEGSCNQPQHF